Following are 10 T cell receptor beta chains from one sample sequenced in a study of beta chain features in type 1 diabetes. Overall study findings and caveats: Across all four CD4+ subsets, people with type 1 diabetes showed modestly shorter TCRB CDR3s.

The study reverse transcribed the entire isolated RNA, so it sequenced expressed TCRB transcripts. The protocol was immunoSEQ multiplex PCR, while the TCRdb copy is restricted to in-frame clones and leaves out a portion. The sample contains over 200,000 clones, approximately 11% of which appear only once. Antigens of these TCRs are unknown. Source material: naive CD4+ T cells from blood. The receptor set was obtained from a man in his thirties or forties with type 1 diabetes.

Concerning this clone itself: The sample has other DNA sequences that encode this CDR3 too. The chain uses TRBV9 and TRBJ2-5; D may be TRBD2 (6 bases). Germline V lookup: CDR1 SGDLS, CDR2 YYNGEE. The CDR3 totals 14 residues. Trimming shortened V by 4 bases and J by 5 bases, and 15 bases separated the two germline ends. For the CDR3, the DNA is TGTGCCAGCAGCCCCCGTACCGGGAGCGAGACCCAGTACTTC. This encodes CASSPRTGSETQYF.

This clone has only a few counts. In DNA form, the CDR3 reads TGTGCCAGCAGCTTAACTTATCAAGAGACCCAGTACTTC. This encodes CASSLTYQETQYF. V and J are TRBV11-2 and TRBJ2-5; the D is unclear. V lost 2 bases, J lost 2 bases, and 6 bases lay in between. In germline, CDR1 is SGHAT, CDR2 FQNNGV. The CDR3 consists of 13 residues.

V and J are TRBV5-6 and TRBJ2-7; 9 bases line up with TRBD1. Germline lookup yields CDR1 SGHDT and CDR2 YYEEEE. This CDR3 is built from 14 residues. Unmatched junction bases numbered 7, after V lost 3 bases and J lost 6 bases. CDR3 nucleotide sequence: TGTGCCAGCAGCTACCGGGACAGGGTGATCGAGCAGTACTTC. Protein sequence: CASSYRDRVIEQYF.

This clone was recorded a few times. The chain joins TRBV28 to TRBJ2-7, with D perhaps matching TRBD2 (6 bases). CDR3 length: 15 residues. Germline V gives CDR1 MDHEN, CDR2 SYDVKM. Trimming stripped 8 bases from V and 2 bases from J, with 19 bases between. The CDR3 bases are TGTGCCAGCTGCCTAGGTGGGGGGATCCCCTACGAGCAGTACTTC. Amino acids: CASCLGGGIPYEQYF.

The chain links TRBV7-3 to TRBJ2-7; TRBD1 matches 8 bases. Germline assignment: CDR1 SGHTA and CDR2 FQGTGA. J gave up 3 bases and V 1 base, and 5 bases lay outside the gene matches. This CDR3 region has 15 residues. CDR3 DNA: TGTGCCAGCAGCTTAAGACAGGGGTTGGACTACGAGCAGTACTTC. Its translation is CASSLRQGLDYEQYF.

DNA for the CDR3: TGTGCTAGTGGTGCGGAGGGAGGTACGCAGTATTTT. Protein: CASGAEGGTQYF. The chain employs TRBV12-5 and TRBJ2-3, with a tentative D call TRBD2 (6 bases). The V end was cut by 5 bases, the J end by 8 bases, with 11 bases between. The CDR3 has 12 residues. Germline V gene data show CDR1 as LGHNT and CDR2 as FRNRAP.

This chain connects TRBV25-1 to TRBJ2-7; 9 nucleotides align to TRBD1. Germline V gene lookup returns CDR1 MGHDK and CDR2 SYGVNS. The CDR3 contains 14 residues. V gave up 6 bases and J gave up 9 bases; unmatched junction bases: 12. CDR3 nucleotide sequence: TGTGCCAGCAGCTCCGGGACAGGGTATGGGGTGCAGTACTTC. Protein product: CASSSGTGYGVQYF.

This clone was recorded a few times. The CDR3 nucleotides read TGTGCCAGCAGTGGACAGGGGTTCGTGAGCAATCAGCCCCAGCATTTT. Its translation: CASSGQGFVSNQPQHF. This chain joins TRBV6-6 and TRBJ1-5; TRBD1 agrees at 9 bases. The J segment lost 1 base and the V segment lost 5 bases, leaving 6 bases of the junction unmatched. This CDR3 is built from 16 residues. Germline-derived CDR1 and CDR2 are MNHNY and SVGAGI (reference sequence).

The genes are TRBV9 and TRBJ1-1; no reliable D call. The CDR3 consists of 14 residues. The V and J ends lost 3 bases and 0 bases respectively, with 9 bases between them. Germline V CDR1 and CDR2: SGDLS, YYNGEE. In DNA form, the CDR3 reads TGTGCCAGCAGCGCTGGAGCTATGAACACTGAAGCTTTCTTT. Protein: CASSAGAMNTEAFF.

This chain connects TRBV5-4 to TRBJ2-7; 10 nucleotides line up with TRBD1. The V gene end was trimmed by 0 bases and the J gene end by 5 bases; junction bases not matched to a gene: 5. There are 15 residues in the CDR3. The V gene's germline CDR1 is SGHNT and CDR2 YYREEE (reference sequence). The CDR3 DNA reads as TGTGCCAGCAGCTTGGGGGGGACAGGGGTGGACGAGCAGTACTTC. Translated, it gives CASSLGGTGVDEQYF.